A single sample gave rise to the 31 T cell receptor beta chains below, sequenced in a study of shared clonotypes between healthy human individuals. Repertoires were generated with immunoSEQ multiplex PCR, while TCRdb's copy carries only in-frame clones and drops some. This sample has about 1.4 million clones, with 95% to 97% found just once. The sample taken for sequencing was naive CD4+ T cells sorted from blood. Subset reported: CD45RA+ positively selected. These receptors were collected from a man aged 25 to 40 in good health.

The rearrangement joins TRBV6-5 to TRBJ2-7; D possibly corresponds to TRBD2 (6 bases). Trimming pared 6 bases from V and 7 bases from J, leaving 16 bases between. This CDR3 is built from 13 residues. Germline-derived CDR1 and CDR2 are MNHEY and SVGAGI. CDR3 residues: CASSPPGVGEQYF. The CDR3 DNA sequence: TGTGCCAGCAGCCCCCCGGGGGTAGGGGAGCAGTACTTC.

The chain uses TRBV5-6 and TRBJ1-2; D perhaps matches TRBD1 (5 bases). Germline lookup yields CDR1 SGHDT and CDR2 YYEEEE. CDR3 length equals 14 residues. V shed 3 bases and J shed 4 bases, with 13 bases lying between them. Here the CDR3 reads CASSSWGRSYGYTF. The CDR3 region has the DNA TGTGCCAGCAGCTCCTGGGGGAGATCCTATGGCTACACCTTC.

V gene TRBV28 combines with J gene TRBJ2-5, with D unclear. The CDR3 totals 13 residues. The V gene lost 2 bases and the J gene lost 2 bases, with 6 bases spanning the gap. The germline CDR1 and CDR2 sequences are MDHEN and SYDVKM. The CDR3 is CASSLIRQETQYF. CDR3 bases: TGTGCCAGCAGTTTAATCAGGCAAGAGACCCAGTACTTC. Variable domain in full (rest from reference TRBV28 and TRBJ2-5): DVKVTQSSRYLVKRTGEKVFLECVQDMDHENMFWYRQDPGLGLRLIYFSYDVKMKEKGDIPEGYSVSREKKERFSLILESASTNQTSMYLCASSLIRQETQYFGPGTRLLVL.

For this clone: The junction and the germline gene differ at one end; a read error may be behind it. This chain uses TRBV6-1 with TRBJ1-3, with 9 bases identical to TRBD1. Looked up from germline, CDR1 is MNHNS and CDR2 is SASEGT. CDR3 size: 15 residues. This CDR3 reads CASRDRGDSGNTIYF. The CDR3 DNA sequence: TGTGCCAGCCGTGACAGGGGGGACTCTGGAAACACCATATATTTT.

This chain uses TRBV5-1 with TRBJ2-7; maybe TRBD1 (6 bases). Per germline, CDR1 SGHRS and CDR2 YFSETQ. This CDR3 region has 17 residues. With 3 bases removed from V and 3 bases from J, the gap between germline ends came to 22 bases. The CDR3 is CASSWQGQKPPSYEQYF. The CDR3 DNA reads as TGCGCCAGCAGCTGGCAAGGACAGAAACCTCCTAGCTACGAGCAGTACTTC.

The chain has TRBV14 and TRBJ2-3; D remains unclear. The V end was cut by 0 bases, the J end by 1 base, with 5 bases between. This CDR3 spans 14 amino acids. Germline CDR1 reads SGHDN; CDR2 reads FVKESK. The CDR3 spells CASSQDPGTDTQYF. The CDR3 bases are TGTGCCAGCAGCCAAGACCCGGGCACAGATACGCAGTATTTT.

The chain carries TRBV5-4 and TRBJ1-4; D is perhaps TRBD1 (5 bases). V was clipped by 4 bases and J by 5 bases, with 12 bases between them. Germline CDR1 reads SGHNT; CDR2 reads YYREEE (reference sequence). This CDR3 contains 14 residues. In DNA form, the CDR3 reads TGTGCCAGCAGCCCCAGACAGACAAATGAAAAACTGTTTTTT. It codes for CASSPRQTNEKLFF.

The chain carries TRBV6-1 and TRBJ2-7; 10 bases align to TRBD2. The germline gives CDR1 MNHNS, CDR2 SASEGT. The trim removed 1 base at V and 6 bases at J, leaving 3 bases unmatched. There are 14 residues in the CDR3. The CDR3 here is CASSEGRLAGEQYF. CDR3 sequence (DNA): TGTGCCAGCAGTGAAGGCCGACTAGCGGGCGAGCAGTACTTC.

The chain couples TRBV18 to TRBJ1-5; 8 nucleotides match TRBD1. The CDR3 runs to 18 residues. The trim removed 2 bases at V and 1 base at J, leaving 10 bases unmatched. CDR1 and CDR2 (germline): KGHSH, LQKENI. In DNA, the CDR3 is TGTGCCAGCTCACCAAGGGGATCTCAGGGGGCAAGCAATCAGCCCCAGCATTTT. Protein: CASSPRGSQGASNQPQHF.

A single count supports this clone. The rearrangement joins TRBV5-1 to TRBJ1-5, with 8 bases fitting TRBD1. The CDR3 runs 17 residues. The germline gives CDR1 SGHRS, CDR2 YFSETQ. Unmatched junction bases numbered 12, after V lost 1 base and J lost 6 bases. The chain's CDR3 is CASSLPYAGQGLQPQHF. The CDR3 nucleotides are TGCGCCAGCAGCTTGCCCTATGCAGGACAGGGACTTCAGCCCCAGCATTTT.

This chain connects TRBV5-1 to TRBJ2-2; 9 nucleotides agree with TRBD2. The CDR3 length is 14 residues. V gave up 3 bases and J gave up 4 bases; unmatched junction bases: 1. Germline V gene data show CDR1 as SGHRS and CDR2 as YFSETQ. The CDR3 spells CASSSSGITGELFF. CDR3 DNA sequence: TGCGCCAGCAGCTCTAGCGGGATCACCGGGGAGCTGTTTTTT.

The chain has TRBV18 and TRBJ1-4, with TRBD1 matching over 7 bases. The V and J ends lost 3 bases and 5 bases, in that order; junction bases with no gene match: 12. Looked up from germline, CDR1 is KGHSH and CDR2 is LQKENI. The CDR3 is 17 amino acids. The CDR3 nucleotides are TGTGCCAGCTCACCCAACAGACAGGGCTGGGGGAATGAAAAACTGTTTTTT. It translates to CASSPNRQGWGNEKLFF.

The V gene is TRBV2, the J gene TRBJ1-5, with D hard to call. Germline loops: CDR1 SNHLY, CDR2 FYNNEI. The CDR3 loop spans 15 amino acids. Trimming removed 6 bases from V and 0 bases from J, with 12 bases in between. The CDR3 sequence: CASSQGRNSNQPQHF. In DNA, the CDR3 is TGTGCCAGCAGCCAAGGGCGGAATAGCAATCAGCCCCAGCATTTT.

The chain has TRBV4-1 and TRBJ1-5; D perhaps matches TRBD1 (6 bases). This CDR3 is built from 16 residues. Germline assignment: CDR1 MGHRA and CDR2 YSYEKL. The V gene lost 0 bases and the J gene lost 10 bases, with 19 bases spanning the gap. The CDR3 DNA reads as TGCGCCAGCAGCCAAGAGCCAGACTTCCAGGGGTCCCCCCAGCATTTT. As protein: CASSQEPDFQGSPQHF.

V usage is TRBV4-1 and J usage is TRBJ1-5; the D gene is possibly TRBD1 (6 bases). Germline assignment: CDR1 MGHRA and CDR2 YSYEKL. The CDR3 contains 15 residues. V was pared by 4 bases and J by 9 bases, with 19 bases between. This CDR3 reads CASSRTGTLGGPQHF. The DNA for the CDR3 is TGCGCCAGCAGCCGGACCGGGACACTGGGTGGGCCCCAGCATTTT.

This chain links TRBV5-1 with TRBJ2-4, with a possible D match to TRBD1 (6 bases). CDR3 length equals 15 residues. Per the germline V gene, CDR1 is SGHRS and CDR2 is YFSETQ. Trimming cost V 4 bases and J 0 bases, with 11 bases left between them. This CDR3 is CASSVDSVAKNIQYF. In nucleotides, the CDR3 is TGCGCCAGCAGCGTGGACAGTGTAGCCAAAAACATTCAGTACTTC. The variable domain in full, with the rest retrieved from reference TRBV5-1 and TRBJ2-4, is KAGVTQTPRYLIKTRGQQVTLSCSPISGHRSVSWYQQTPGQGLQFLFEYFSETQRNKGNFPGRFSGRQFSNSRSEMNVSTLELGDSALYLCASSVDSVAKNIQYFGAGTRLSVL.

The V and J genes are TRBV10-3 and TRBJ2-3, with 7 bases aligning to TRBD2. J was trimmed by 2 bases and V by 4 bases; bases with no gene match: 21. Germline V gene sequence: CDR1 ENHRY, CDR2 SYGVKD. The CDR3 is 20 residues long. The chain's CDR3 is CAISGPGLREQRGVTDTQYF. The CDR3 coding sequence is TGTGCCATCAGTGGACCGGGACTAAGGGAACAAAGGGGTGTCACAGATACGCAGTATTTT.

The CDR3 region is CASSTSLAGSYNEQFF. As DNA, the CDR3 is TGTGCCAGCTCTACCTCGCTAGCCGGATCCTACAATGAGCAGTTCTTC. This chain joins TRBV28 and TRBJ2-1, with D maybe TRBD2 (5 bases). Between the trimmed V and J ends, which lost 8 bases and 1 base, there was a span of 18 bases. Germline-derived CDR1 and CDR2 are MDHEN and SYDVKM. The CDR3 loop spans 16 amino acids.

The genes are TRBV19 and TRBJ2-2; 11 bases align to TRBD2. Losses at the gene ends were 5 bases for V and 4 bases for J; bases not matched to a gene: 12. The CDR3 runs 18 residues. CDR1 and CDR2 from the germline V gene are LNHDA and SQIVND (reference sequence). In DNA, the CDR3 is TGTGCCAGTAGTCCGAAACCGCAACTAGCGGGAGTCACCGGGGAGCTGTTTTTT. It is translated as CASSPKPQLAGVTGELFF.

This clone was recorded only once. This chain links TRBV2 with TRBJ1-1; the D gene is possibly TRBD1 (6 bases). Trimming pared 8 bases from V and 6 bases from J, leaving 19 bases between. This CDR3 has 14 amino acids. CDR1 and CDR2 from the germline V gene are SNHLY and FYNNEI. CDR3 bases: TGTGCCAGCGGCGAGGAGGGGGGGAGCGCTGAAGCTTTCTTT. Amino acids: CASGEEGGSAEAFF.

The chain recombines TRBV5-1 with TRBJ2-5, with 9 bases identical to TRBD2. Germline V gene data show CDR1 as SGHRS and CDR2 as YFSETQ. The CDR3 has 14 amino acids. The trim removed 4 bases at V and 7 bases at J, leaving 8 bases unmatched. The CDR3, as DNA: TGCGCCAGCAGCCCTGTAGCGGGAGTAGGGACCCAGTACTTC. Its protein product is CASSPVAGVGTQYF.

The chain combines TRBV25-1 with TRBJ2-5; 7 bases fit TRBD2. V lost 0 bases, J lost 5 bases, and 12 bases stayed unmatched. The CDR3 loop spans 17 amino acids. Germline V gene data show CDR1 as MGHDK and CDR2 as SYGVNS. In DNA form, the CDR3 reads TGTGCCAGCAGTGAATATAGAGCTAGCGGTGGGTCGGAGACCCAGTACTTC. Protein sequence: CASSEYRASGGSETQYF. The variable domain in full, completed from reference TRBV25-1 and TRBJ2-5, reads EADIYQTPRYLVIGTGKKITLECSQTMGHDKMYWYQQDPGMELHLIHYSYGVNSTEKGDLSSESTVSRIRTEHFPLTLESARPSHTSQYLCASSEYRASGGSETQYFGPGTRLLVL.

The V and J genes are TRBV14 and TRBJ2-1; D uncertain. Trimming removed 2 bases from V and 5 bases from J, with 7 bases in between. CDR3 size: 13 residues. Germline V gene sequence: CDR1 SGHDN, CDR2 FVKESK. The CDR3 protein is CASSQLTHNEQFF. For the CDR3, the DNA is TGTGCCAGCAGCCAATTGACACACAATGAGCAGTTCTTC.

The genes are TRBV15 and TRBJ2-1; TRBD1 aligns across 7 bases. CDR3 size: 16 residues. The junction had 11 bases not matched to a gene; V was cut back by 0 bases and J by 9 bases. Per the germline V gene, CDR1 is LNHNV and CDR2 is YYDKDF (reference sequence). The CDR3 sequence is CATSRDSPGRTGEQFF. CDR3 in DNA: TGTGCCACCAGCAGAGATTCGCCAGGGCGGACAGGTGAGCAGTTCTTC.

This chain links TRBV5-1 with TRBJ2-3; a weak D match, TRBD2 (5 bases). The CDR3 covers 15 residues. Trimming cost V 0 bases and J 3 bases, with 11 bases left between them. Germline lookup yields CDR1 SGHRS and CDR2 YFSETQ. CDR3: CASSLESGPTDTQYF. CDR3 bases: TGCGCCAGCAGCTTGGAAAGCGGCCCTACAGATACGCAGTATTTT. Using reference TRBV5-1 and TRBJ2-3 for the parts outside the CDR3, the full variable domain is KAGVTQTPRYLIKTRGQQVTLSCSPISGHRSVSWYQQTPGQGLQFLFEYFSETQRNKGNFPGRFSGRQFSNSRSEMNVSTLELGDSALYLCASSLESGPTDTQYFGPGTRLTVL.

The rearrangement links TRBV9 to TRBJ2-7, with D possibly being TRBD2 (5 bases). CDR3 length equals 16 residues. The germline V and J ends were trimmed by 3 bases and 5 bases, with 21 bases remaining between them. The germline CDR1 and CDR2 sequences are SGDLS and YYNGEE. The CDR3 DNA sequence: TGTGCCAGCAGCGCTAGCCTATCTTCTCAGGACGACGAGCAGTACTTC. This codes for CASSASLSSQDDEQYF.

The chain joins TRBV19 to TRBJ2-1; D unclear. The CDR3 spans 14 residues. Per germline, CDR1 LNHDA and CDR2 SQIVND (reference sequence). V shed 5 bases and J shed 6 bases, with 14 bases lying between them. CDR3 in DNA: TGTGCCAGTAGTCCCCTCAGCTCATTCAATGAGCAGTTCTTC. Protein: CASSPLSSFNEQFF. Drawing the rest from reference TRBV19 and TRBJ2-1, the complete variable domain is DGGITQSPKYLFRKEGQNVTLSCEQNLNHDAMYWYRQDPGQGLRLIYYSQIVNDFQKGDIAEGYSVSREKKESFPLTVTSAQKNPTAFYLCASSPLSSFNEQFFGPGTRLTVL.

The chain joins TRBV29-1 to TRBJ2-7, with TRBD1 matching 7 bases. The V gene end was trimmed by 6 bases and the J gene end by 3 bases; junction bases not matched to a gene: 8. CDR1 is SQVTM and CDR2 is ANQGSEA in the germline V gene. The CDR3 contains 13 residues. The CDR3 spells CSVIQGPNYEQYF. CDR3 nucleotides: TGCAGCGTCATACAGGGGCCCAACTACGAGCAGTACTTC.

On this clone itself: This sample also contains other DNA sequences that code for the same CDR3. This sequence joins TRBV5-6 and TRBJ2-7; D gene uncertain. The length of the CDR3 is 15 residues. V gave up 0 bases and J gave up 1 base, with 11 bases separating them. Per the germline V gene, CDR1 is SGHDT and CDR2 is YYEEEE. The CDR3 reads CASSLAGPGSYEQYF. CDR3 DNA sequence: TGTGCCAGCAGCTTGGCCGGGCCTGGTTCCTACGAGCAGTACTTC. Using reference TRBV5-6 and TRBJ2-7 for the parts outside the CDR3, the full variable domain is DAGVTQSPTHLIKTRGQQVTLRCSPKSGHDTVSWYQQALGQGPQFIFQYYEEEERQRGNFPDRFSGHQFPNYSSELNVNALLLGDSALYLCASSLAGPGSYEQYFGPGTRLTVT.

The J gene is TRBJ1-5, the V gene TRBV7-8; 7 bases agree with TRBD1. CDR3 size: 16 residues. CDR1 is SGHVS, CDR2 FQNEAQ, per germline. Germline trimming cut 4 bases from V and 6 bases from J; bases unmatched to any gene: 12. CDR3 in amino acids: CASSSDRPRKGQPQHF. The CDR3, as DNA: TGTGCCAGCAGCTCGGACAGGCCGCGAAAGGGTCAGCCCCAGCATTTT.

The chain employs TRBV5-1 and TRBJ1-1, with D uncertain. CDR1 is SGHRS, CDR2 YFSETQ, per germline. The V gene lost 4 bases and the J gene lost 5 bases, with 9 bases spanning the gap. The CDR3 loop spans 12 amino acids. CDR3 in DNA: TGCGCCAGCAGCGTGCTTGGAACTGAAGCTTTCTTT. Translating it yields CASSVLGTEAFF.